A selection of T cell receptor beta chains follows, all from one sample in a study of Tregs in tolerant kidney transplant recipients. Libraries were prepared by immunoSEQ multiplex PCR; TCRdb keeps only in-frame clonotypes and omits some of them. The sample shows about 110,000 clones, almost 90% of them seen only once. Source: CD4+ T cells from blood, taken before the transplant. Source of these receptors: a human donor who received a combined kidney and bone marrow transplant. Both conserved end residues are part of each CDR3. The D gene is left open where the match is weak. The size field is filled for only some rows; it gives once, few, many or a size class.

J	V	D	size	CDR3	DNA
TRBJ1-2	TRBV11-2	-	-	CASSPDIGVSYGYTF	TGTGCCAGCAGCCCTGATATCGGGGTAAGCTATGGCTACACCTTC
TRBJ2-4	TRBV6-1	-	-	CASSEVEGSTAKNIQYF	TGTGCCAGCAGTGAAGTGGAGGGGAGTACAGCCAAAAACATTCAGTACTTC
TRBJ2-7	TRBV10-2	-	-	CASSEPSAGYEQYF	TGCGCCAGCAGTGAACCTAGCGCAGGCTACGAGCAGTACTTC
TRBJ2-2	TRBV5-4	-	-	CASSLFAGANTGELFF	TGTGCCAGCAGCTTGTTCGCGGGGGCTAACACCGGGGAGCTGTTTTTT
TRBJ1-2	TRBV6-1	-	once	CASSEVAAHYGYTF	TGTGCCAGCAGTGAAGTAGCTGCGCACTATGGCTACACCTTC
TRBJ2-7	TRBV2	TRBD1	-	CASNRDRFAYEQYF	TGTGCCAGCAATCGGGACAGGTTTGCGTACGAGCAGTACTTC
TRBJ1-2	TRBV28	TRBD1	-	CASSPARDRDIYGYTF	TGTGCCAGCAGTCCCGCTAGAGACAGGGACATCTATGGCTACACCTTC
TRBJ2-3	TRBV2	TRBD2	-	CASSETSGRSTDTQYF	TGTGCCAGCAGTGAAACCAGCGGGAGAAGTACAGATACGCAGTATTTT
TRBJ2-1	TRBV19	TRBD2	few	CASRTLAGGSYNEQFF	TGTGCCAGTAGAACCCTAGCGGGAGGATCCTACAATGAGCAGTTCTTC
TRBJ1-2	TRBV28	TRBD1	-	CASSLRTGVYYGYTF	TGTGCCAGCAGTCTGAGGACAGGAGTATACTATGGCTACACCTTC
TRBJ1-4	TRBV7-2	-	-	CASSSGLTKPEKLFF	TGTGCCAGCAGCTCGGGACTCACCAAACCGGAAAAACTGTTTTTT
TRBJ2-1	TRBV27	-	once	CASSSLQGMFGNEQFF	TGTGCCAGCAGTTCGTTACAGGGTATGTTTGGCAATGAGCAGTTCTTC
TRBJ2-3	TRBV11-2	-	-	CASSSRVAEVTDTQYF	TGTGCCAGCAGCTCTCGGGTAGCGGAGGTCACAGATACGCAGTATTTT
TRBJ2-3	TRBV4-2	TRBD1	-	CASSLSGTGGDTQYF	TGTGCCAGCAGCCTCTCCGGGACAGGGGGCGATACGCAGTATTTT
TRBJ2-3	TRBV6-5	TRBD2	-	CASKLAGGRDTQYF	TGTGCCAGCAAGCTAGCGGGGGGGAGGGATACGCAGTATTTT
TRBJ1-4	TRBV11-2	-	-	CASSLVLQAGGEKLFF	TGTGCCAGCAGCTTAGTCCTCCAGGCGGGGGGGGAAAAACTGTTTTTT
TRBJ2-7	TRBV6-8	TRBD1	-	CASSYLDRVKYEQYF	TGTGCCAGCAGTTACTTAGACAGGGTAAAATACGAGCAGTACTTC
TRBJ1-1	TRBV11-2	TRBD1	-	CASRPGQGADTEAFF	TGTGCCAGCAGACCGGGACAGGGGGCGGACACTGAAGCTTTCTTT
TRBJ2-1	TRBV7-2	TRBD2	-	CASSLLAGGRQAYNEQFF	TGTGCCAGCAGCTTACTAGCGGGAGGACGTCAGGCCTACAATGAGCAGTTCTTC
TRBJ1-4	TRBV10-3	TRBD1	-	CAISATGHNEKLFF	TGTGCCATCAGTGCGACAGGGCATAATGAAAAACTGTTTTTT
TRBJ2-6	TRBV2	-	-	CASSKTASGANVLTF	TGTGCCAGCAGTAAGACAGCCTCTGGGGCCAACGTCCTGACTTTC
TRBJ1-5	TRBV19	-	-	CASNKWGVDQPQHF	TGTGCCAGTAACAAATGGGGGGTGGATCAGCCCCAGCATTTT
TRBJ2-3	TRBV6-1	-	once	CASSQNRNTDTQYF	TGTGCCAGCAGCCAGAACAGGAACACAGATACGCAGTATTTT
TRBJ1-6	TRBV5-1	-	-	CASSLVQENSPLHF	TGCGCCAGCAGCTTGGTCCAAGAGAATTCACCCCTCCACTTT
TRBJ2-2	TRBV9	-	-	CASSVGDLDTGELFF	TGTGCCAGCAGCGTAGGGGACTTAGACACCGGGGAGCTGTTTTTT
TRBJ2-7	TRBV5-1	-	-	CASSSYRSDEQYF	TGCGCCAGCAGCTCCTATAGATCGGACGAGCAGTACTTC
TRBJ2-4	TRBV30	-	-	CAWSVQGAKNIQYF	TGTGCCTGGAGTGTTCAGGGTGCCAAAAACATTCAGTACTTC
TRBJ2-1	TRBV5-1	TRBD2	-	CASSLVLADYNEQFF	TGCGCCAGCAGCTTGGTCCTAGCGGACTACAATGAGCAGTTCTTC
TRBJ2-3	TRBV30	-	few	CAWRSRFRRMEYF	TGTGCCTGGAGGTCCCGGTTTCGCCGTATGGAGTATTTT
TRBJ2-5	TRBV11-2	-	-	CASSFGTPQETQYF	TGTGCCAGCAGCTTTGGCACCCCGCAAGAGACCCAGTACTTC
TRBJ1-4	TRBV29-1	TRBD1	-	CSAIQGSRQKLFF	TGCAGCGCGATACAGGGGTCCAGACAAAAACTGTTTTTT
TRBJ2-5	TRBV7-8	-	-	CASSFLQETQYF	TGTGCCAGCAGCTTCTTGCAAGAGACCCAGTACTTC
TRBJ2-1	TRBV7-8	-	-	CASSPKGGTVYNEQFF	TGTGCCAGCAGCCCAAAGGGGGGGACGGTCTACAATGAGCAGTTCTTC
TRBJ2-7	TRBV7-2	-	-	CASSSPAIYEQYF	TGTGCCAGCAGCTCCCCCGCTATCTACGAGCAGTACTTC
TRBJ2-5	TRBV30	TRBD2	once	CAWSLTSGTRPETQYF	TGTGCCTGGAGTTTGACTAGCGGGACCCGTCCAGAGACCCAGTACTTC
TRBJ2-7	TRBV28	-	-	CASSPNRTGRRVF	TGTGCCAGCAGTCCAAATCGAACAGGGAGAAGGGTTTTC
TRBJ2-3	TRBV27	TRBD1	-	CASSLRQGALTSTDTQYF	TGTGCCAGCAGTTTAAGACAGGGGGCCCTCACTAGCACAGATACGCAGTATTTT
TRBJ1-2	TRBV9	-	few	CASSAQGSPILEGYTF	TGTGCCAGCAGCGCTCAGGGGTCCCCTATTTTGGAGGGCTACACCTTC
TRBJ2-3	TRBV21-1	-	-	CASTSLDTQYF	TGTGCCAGCACTTCCTTGGATACGCAGTATTTT
TRBJ2-5	TRBV5-1	-	-	CASSLGLFQETQYF	TGCGCCAGCAGCTTGGGACTCTTCCAAGAGACCCAGTACTTC
TRBJ1-3	TRBV28	-	-	CASTKESSGNTIYF	TGTGCCAGCACAAAGGAGAGCTCTGGAAACACCATATATTTT
TRBJ2-1	TRBV5-1	-	-	CASSFAGTYNEQFF	TGCGCCAGCAGCTTCGCCGGGACCTACAATGAGCAGTTCTTC
TRBJ1-1	TRBV6-6	-	-	CASSSGREEAFF	TGTGCCAGCAGCTCTGGACGGGAAGAAGCTTTCTTT
TRBJ2-7	TRBV18	TRBD1	-	CASSPDRVAYEQYF	TGTGCCAGCTCACCGGACAGGGTAGCCTACGAGCAGTACTTC
TRBJ2-3	TRBV6-5	-	-	CASSVLDTQYF	TGTGCCAGCAGTGTTCTAGATACGCAGTATTTT
TRBJ2-3	TRBV19	TRBD2	-	CASSMTSGVVTGTQYF	TGTGCCAGTAGTATGACTAGCGGGGTAGTAACGGGTACGCAGTATTTT
TRBJ1-3	TRBV29-1	TRBD1	-	CSVEENRGGNTIYF	TGCAGCGTTGAAGAAAACAGGGGAGGAAACACCATATATTTT